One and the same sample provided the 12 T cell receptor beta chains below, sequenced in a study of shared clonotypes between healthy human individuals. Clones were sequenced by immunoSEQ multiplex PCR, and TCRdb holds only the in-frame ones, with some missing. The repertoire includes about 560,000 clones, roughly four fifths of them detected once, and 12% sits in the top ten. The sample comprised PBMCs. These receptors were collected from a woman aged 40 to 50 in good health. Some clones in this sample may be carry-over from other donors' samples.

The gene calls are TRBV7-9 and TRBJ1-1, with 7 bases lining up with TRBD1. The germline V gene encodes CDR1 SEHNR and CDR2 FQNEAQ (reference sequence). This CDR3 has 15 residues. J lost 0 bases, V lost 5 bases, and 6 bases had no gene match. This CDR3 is CASSVTGQLNTEAFF. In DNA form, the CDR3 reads TGTGCCAGCAGCGTTACGGGACAGCTGAACACTGAAGCTTTCTTT.

For the CDR3, the DNA is TGTGCCAGCAGCCCCCGAAGGGGAGAGCAGTACTTC. Protein product: CASSPRRGEQYF. The J gene is TRBJ2-7, the V gene TRBV11-2, with D possibly being TRBD1 (5 bases). Germline loops: CDR1 SGHAT, CDR2 FQNNGV. V lost 5 bases, J lost 7 bases, and 12 bases lay in between. This CDR3 region has 12 residues.

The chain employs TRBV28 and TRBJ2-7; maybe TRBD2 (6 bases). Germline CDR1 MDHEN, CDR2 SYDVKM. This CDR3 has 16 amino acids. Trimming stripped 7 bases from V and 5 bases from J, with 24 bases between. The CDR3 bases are TGTGCCAGCACCGATTTGCCCAGAGGGCGGGGCCACGAGCAGTACTTC. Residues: CASTDLPRGRGHEQYF.

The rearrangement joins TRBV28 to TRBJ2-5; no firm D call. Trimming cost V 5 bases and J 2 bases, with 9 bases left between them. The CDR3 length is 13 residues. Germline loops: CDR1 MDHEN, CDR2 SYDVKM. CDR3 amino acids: CASSTQLQETQYF. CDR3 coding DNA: TGTGCCAGCAGTACCCAGCTTCAAGAGACCCAGTACTTC.

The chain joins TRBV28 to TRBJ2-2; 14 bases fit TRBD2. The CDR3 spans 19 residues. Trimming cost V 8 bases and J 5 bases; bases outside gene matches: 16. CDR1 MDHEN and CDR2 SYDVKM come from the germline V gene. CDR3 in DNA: TGTGCCAGCGAAGTCCCCGTCGCGGGACTAGCGGGAGAAACCGGGGAGCTGTTTTTT. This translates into CASEVPVAGLAGETGELFF.

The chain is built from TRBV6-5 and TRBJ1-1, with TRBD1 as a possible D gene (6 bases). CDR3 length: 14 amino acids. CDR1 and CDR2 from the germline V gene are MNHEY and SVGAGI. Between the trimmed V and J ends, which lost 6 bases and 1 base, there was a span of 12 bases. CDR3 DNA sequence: TGTGCCAGCAGCCGAGGACAGACGAACACTGAAGCTTTCTTT. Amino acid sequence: CASSRGQTNTEAFF.

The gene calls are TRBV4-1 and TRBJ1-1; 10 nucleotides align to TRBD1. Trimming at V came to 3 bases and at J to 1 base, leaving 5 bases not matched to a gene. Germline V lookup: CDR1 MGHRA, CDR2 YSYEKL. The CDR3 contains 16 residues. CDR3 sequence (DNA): TGCGCCAGCAGCCACCGGGACAGGGGCACGAACACTGAAGCTTTCTTT. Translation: CASSHRDRGTNTEAFF.

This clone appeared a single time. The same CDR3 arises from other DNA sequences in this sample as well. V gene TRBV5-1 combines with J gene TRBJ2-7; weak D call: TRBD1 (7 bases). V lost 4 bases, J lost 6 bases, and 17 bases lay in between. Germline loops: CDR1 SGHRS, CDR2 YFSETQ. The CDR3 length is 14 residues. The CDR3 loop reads CASSLGGQGGEQYF. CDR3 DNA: TGCGCCAGCAGCCTTGGAGGCCAGGGGGGCGAGCAGTACTTC. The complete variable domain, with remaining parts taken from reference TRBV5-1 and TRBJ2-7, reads KAGVTQTPRYLIKTRGQQVTLSCSPISGHRSVSWYQQTPGQGLQFLFEYFSETQRNKGNFPGRFSGRQFSNSRSEMNVSTLELGDSALYLCASSLGGQGGEQYFGPGTRLTVT.

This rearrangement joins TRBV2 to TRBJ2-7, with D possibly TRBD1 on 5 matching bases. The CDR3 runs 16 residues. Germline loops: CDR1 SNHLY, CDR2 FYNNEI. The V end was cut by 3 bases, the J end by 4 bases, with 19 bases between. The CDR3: CASSEGRARSLYEQYF. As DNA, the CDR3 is TGTGCCAGCAGTGAGGGCAGGGCTCGGTCCCTTTACGAGCAGTACTTC.

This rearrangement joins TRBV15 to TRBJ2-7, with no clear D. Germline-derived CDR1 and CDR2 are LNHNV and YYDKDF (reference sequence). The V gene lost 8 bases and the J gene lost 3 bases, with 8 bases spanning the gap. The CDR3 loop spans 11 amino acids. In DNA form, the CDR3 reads TGTGCCACCGGTACGGACTACGAGCAGTACTTC. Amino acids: CATGTDYEQYF.

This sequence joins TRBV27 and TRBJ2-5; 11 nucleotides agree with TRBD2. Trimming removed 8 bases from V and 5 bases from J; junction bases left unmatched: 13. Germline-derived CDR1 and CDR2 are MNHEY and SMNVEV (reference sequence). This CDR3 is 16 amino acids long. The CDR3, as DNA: TGTGCCAGCTGGGGGATTAGCGGGAGGGCGTGGGAGACCCAGTACTTC. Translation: CASWGISGRAWETQYF.

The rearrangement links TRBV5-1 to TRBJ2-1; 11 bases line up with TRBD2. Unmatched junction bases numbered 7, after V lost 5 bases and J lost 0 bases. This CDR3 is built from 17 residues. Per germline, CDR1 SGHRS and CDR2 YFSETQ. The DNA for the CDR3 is TGCGCCAGCAGAGAGGGACTAGCGGTGAGCTCCTACAATGAGCAGTTCTTC. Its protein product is CASREGLAVSSYNEQFF.